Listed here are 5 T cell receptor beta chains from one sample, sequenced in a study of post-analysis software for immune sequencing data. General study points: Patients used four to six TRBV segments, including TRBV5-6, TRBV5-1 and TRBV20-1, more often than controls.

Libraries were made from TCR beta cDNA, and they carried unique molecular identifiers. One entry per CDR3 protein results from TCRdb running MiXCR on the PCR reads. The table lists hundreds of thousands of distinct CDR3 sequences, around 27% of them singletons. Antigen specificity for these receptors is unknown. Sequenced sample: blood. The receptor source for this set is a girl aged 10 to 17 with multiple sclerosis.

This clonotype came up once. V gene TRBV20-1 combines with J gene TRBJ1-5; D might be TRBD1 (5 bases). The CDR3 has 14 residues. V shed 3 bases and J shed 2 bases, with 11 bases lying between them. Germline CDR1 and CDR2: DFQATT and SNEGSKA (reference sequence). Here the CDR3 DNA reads TGCAGTGCTAGGGGCGGGGCCCGCAATCAGCCCCAGCATTTT. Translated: CSARGGARNQPQHF.

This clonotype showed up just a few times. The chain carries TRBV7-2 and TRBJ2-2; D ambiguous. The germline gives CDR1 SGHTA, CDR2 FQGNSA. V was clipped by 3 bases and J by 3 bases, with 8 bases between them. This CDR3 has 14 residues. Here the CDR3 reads CASSLRHDTGELFF. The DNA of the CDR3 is TGTGCCAGCAGCTTGCGGCATGACACCGGGGAGCTGTTTTTT.

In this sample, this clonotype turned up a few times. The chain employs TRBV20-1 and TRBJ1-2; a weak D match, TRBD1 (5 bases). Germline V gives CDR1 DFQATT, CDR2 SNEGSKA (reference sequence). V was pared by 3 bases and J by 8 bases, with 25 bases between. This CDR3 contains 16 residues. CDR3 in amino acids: CSASGVGPRASYGYTF. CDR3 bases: TGCAGTGCTAGTGGGGTCGGGCCCAGGGCTTCATACGGCTACACCTTC.

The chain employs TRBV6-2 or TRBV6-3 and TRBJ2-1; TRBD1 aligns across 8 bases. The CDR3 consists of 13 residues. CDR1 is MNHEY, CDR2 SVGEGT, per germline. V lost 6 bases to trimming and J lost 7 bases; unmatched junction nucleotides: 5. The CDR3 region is CASSRTGRNEQFF. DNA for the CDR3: TGTGCCAGCAGCCGGACAGGGAGGAATGAGCAGTTCTTC.

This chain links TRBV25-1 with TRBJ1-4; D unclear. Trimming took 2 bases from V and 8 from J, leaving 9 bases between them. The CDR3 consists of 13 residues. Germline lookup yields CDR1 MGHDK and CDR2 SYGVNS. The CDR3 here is CASSEAIDEKLFF. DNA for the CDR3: TGTGCCAGCAGTGAAGCGATCGACGAAAAACTGTTTTTT.